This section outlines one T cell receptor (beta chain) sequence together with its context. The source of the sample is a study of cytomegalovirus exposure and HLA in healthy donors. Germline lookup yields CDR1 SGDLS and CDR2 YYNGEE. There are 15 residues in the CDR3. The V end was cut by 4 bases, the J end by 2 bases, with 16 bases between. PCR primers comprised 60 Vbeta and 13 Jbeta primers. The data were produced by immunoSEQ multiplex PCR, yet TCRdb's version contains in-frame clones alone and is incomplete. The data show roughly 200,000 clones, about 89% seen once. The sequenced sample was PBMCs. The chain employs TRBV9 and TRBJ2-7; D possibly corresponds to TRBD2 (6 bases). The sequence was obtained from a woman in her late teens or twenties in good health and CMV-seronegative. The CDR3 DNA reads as TGTGCCAGCAGCCCCCGGACTACGCAGCCCTACGAGCAGTACTTC. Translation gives CASSPRTTQPYEQYF.